This T cell receptor (beta chain) is from a study of blood T cells in healthy people across ages. Study as a whole: Per two T cells, template switching captured roughly one barcoded beta molecule.

Sample-barcoded 5' priming and a J-beta primer mix drove a second PCR of 7 to 11 cycles. MiXCR, run by TCRdb on the 5' RACE reads, gives a single entry per CDR3 protein. Here the sample spans 500,000 to 700,000 distinct CDR3 sequences, approximately 30% being singletons. Caucasian individuals from Russia who were healthy and aged about 6 to 90 acted as donors. This receptor was obtained from an elderly woman in good health. Sample: blood.

The CDR3 reads CASSLVNRGNTEAFF. CDR3 sequence (DNA): TGTGCCAGCAGCTTAGTCAACAGGGGGAACACTGAAGCTTTCTTT. The J gene is TRBJ1-1, the V gene TRBV7-2, with TRBD1 identical over 7 bases. The junction had 3 bases not matched to a gene; V was cut back by 1 base and J by 1 base. This CDR3 is 15 amino acids long. The V gene's germline CDR1 is SGHTA and CDR2 FQGNSA. Full variable domain (missing parts from reference TRBV7-2 and TRBJ1-1): GAGVSQSPSNKVTEKGKDVELRCDPISGHTALYWYRQSLGQGLEFLIYFQGNSAPDKSGLPSDRFSAERTGGSVSTLTIQRTQQEDSAVYLCASSLVNRGNTEAFFGQGTRLTVV.